This T cell receptor (beta chain) comes out of a study of blood T cell repertoires in COVID-19 (dated by TCRdb to about 2020). At the level of the whole study: The collaborator samples originated in the United States, Italy and Spain and spanned the acute and convalescent phases of COVID-19. The prospective study material was composed of cDNA or gDNA derived from T cells, B-cell-depleted T cells, or PBMCs. Subjects who had been exposed to COVID-19, were actively infected with it, or had recovered from it provided the deeply sampled blood TCRbeta repertoires that made up the dataset. The repertoires were released in a freely available public database intended as a resource for research on the immune response to SARS-CoV-2. The samples were drawn from two sources: the first 160 participants of the ongoing ImmuneRACE study, and fewer than 1,500 subjects contributed by 6 global collaborators. A de-identified subject ID, COVID-19 status, age in years and sex were almost always included in the sample metadata. Where available, HLA class I and class II types were obtained from metadata supplied by the sample provider rather than from assay-based typing. The study at large found these results: The quantity of clinical and demographic metadata differed by source and by participant and was supplied without curation.

Details on this clone: Its recognized antigen is unknown. No base-level quality is on record; no much larger clone is a single base apart.

Collaborating institutions collected whole blood in K2EDTA tubes following their own protocols. For TCRbeta analysis, collaborator samples were shipped as frozen whole blood, as isolated PBMCs, or as DNA extracted from either sample type. V was cut back by 1 base and J by 1 base, leaving a gap of 13 bases between them. The CDR3 runs 16 residues from the cysteine to the phenylalanine. Left in the record is the CDR3 DNA by itself, 48 bases read in frame from the first base. The germline V gene gives CDR1 as SGHDN and CDR2 as FVKESK. TCRbeta CDR3 regions were amplified from genomic DNA by means of the immunoSEQ Assay, a bias-controlled multiplex PCR. Under the source paper's analysis protocol: Within the assay, amplification of reference gene primers was used to estimate how many nucleated cells each sample contained. Sequence reads were collapsed and filtered to measure the absolute abundance of every unique TCRbeta CDR3 rearrangement. For each sample, productive Simpson clonality was calculated by taking the square root of Simpson's diversity index across productive rearrangements. The source is immuneACCESS, and TCRdb retained only in-frame sequences with V and J called. Part of the clones is not carried over; for the studies checked, unresolved V genes explain less than half of this, and the remainder is unexplained. V and J calls plus clone size are reproduced from that table; the DNA served to infer D and trimming. The sample table contains 130,000 or so clones; only one count was recorded for 65% to 85% of them. The biggest ten clones account for about 17% of the sample.

Recombination linked TRBV14 to TRBJ2-5; TRBD2 is a possible D gene, resting on 6 matching bases. Sequencing was done on a sample of peripheral blood. This clonotype originated in a woman at least 80 years old with acute or convalescent COVID-19. The bases read TGTGCCAGCAGCCAAGCCCCGGGGGTGGCCCAAGAGACCCAGTACTTC. This sequence encodes CASSQAPGVAQETQYF.